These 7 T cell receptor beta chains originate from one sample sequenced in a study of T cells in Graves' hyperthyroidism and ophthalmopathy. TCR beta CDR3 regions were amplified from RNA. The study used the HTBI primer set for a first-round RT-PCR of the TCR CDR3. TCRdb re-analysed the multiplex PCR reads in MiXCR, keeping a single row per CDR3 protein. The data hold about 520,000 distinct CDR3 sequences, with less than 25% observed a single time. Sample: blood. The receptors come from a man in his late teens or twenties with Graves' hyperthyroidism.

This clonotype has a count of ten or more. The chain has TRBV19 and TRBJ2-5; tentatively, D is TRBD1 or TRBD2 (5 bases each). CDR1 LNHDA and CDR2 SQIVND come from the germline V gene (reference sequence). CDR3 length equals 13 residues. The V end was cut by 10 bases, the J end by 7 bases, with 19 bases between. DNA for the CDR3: TGTGCCACCCAACTTCGGGGCGGTCCGACCCAGTACTTC. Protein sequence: CATQLRGGPTQYF.

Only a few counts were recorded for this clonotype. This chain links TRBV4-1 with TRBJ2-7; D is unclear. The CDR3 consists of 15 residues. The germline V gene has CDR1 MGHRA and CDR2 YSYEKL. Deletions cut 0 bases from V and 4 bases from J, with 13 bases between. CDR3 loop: CASSQDRPSSYEQYF. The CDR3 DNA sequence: TGCGCCAGCAGCCAAGACAGGCCGTCATCTTACGAGCAGTACTTC.

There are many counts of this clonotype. The CDR3 protein is CASSEFWNEQYF. The CDR3 nucleotides are TGTGCCAGCAGTGAATTTTGGAATGAGCAGTACTTC. The chain recombines TRBV6-1 with TRBJ2-7; D call uncertain. With 2 bases removed from V and 7 bases from J, the gap between germline ends came to 9 bases. Germline CDR1 reads MNHNS; CDR2 reads SASEGT. This CDR3 region has 12 residues.

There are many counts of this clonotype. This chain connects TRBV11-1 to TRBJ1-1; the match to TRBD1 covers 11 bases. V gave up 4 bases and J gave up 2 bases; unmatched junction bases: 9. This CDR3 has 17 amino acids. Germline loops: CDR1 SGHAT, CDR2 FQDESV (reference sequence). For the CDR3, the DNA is TGTGCCAGCAGCTCTCCTCGGACAGGGGGCCGTAACACTGAAGCTTTCTTT. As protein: CASSSPRTGGRNTEAFF. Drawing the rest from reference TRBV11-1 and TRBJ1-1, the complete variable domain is EAEVAQSPRYKITEKSQAVAFWCDPISGHATLYWYRQILGQGPELLVQFQDESVVDDSQLPKDRFSAERLKGVDSTLKIQPAELGDSAMYLCASSSPRTGGRNTEAFFGQGTRLTVV.

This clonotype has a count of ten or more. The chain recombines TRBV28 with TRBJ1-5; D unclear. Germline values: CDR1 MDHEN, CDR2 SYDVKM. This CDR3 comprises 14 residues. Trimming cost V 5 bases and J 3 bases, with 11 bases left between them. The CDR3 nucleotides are TGTGCCAGCAGTCTTCCGGGTCCCAATCAGCCCCAGCATTTT. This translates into CASSLPGPNQPQHF. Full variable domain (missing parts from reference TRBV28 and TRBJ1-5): DVKVTQSSRYLVKRTGEKVFLECVQDMDHENMFWYRQDPGLGLRLIYFSYDVKMKEKGDIPEGYSVSREKKERFSLILESASTNQTSMYLCASSLPGPNQPQHFGDGTRLSIL.

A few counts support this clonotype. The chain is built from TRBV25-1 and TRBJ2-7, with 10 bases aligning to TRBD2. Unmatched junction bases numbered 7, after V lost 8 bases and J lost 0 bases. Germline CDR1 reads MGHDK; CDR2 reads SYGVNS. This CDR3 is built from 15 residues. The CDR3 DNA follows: TGTGCCAGCGGCCGGACTAGCGGTAGCTCCTACGAGCAGTACTTC. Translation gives CASGRTSGSSYEQYF.

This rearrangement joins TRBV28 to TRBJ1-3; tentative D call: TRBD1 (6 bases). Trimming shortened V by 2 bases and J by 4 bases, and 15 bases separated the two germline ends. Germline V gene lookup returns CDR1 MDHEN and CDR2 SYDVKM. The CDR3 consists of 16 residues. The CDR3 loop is CASSLGGAVAGNTIYF. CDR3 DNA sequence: TGTGCCAGCAGTTTAGGGGGGGCCGTGGCGGGAAACACCATATATTTT.